This TCR beta chain was sequenced during a study of untreated major depressive disorder. Study-wide findings and caveats: Differences in TRBV25-01 and TRBV02-01 usage did not reach significance.

This table comes from immunoSEQ multiplex PCR, and its TCRdb copy is limited to in-frame clones, with some not included. Of about 21,000 clones listed, around 93% were seen once; the top ten hold around 0.31%. The CDR3 sequence is 16 residues long. The germline V gene encodes CDR1 SGHTA and CDR2 FQGNSA. V was pared by 2 bases and J by 2 bases, with 15 bases between. In regard to this clone: As yet, its antigen is unknown.

This TCR was sampled from a man in his thirties or forties in good health. The sequenced material came from CD4+ T cells from PBMCs. The gene calls are TRBV7-2 and TRBJ2-5; D assignment may be TRBD1 or TRBD2 (5 bases each). The CDR3 sequence is CASSLTGRGEQETQYF. In DNA, the CDR3 is TGTGCCAGCAGCTTAACCGGCCGAGGGGAACAAGAGACCCAGTACTTC.